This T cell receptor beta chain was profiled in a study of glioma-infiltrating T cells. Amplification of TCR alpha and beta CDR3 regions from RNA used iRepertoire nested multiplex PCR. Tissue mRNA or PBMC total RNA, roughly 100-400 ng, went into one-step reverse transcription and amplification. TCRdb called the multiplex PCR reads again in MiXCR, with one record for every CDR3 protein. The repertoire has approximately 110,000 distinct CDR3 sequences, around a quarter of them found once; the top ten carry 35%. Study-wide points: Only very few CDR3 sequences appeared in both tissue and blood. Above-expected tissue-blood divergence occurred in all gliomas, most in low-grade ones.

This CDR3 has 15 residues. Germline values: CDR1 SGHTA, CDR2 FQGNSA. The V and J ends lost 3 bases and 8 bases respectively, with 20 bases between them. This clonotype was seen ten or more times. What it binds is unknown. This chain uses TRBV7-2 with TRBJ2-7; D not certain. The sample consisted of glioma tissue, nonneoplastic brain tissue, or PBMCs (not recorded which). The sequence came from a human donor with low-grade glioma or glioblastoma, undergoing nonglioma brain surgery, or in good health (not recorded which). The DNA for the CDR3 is TGTGCCAGCAGCTTCCAGCAAAATACAGTTACGAAGCAGTACTTC. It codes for CASSFQQNTVTKQYF.